One and the same sample provided the 24 T cell receptor beta chains below, sequenced in a study of CD8+CD57+ T cells in acquired aplastic anemia. Profiling that covered TCR beta VDJ and CDR3 relied on genomic DNA as its template. TCRdb processed the reads anew with MiXCR; each CDR3 protein has one entry. Found here are about 270,000 distinct CDR3 sequences, 55% to 65% of them singletons; the top ten hold approximately 8.2%. Sequencing input: sorted CD4+, CD8+, or CD8+CD57+ T cells (not recorded which) from PBMCs. The receptors were sampled from a human donor with severe aplastic anemia or a healthy control (not recorded which).

The chain links TRBV29-1 to TRBJ2-7, with D perhaps given as TRBD1 or TRBD2 (6 bases each). Between the trimmed V and J ends, which lost 5 bases and 7 bases, there was a span of 15 bases. CDR3 length equals 12 residues. Germline V CDR1 and CDR2: SQVTM, ANQGSEA. CDR3 sequence: CSVLPGAGEQYF. The CDR3 DNA reads as TGCAGCGTTCTCCCGGGGGCGGGGGAGCAGTACTTC.

This clonotype was observed at least ten times. The rearrangement uses TRBV12-3 or TRBV12-4 and TRBJ2-1, with 7 positions matching TRBD2. J lost 4 bases, V lost 6 bases, and 9 bases had no gene match. The CDR3 runs 15 residues. CDR3 residues: CASSPPGGYYNEQFF. The CDR3 DNA follows: TGTGCCAGCAGCCCCCCCGGGGGGTATTACAATGAGCAGTTCTTC.

This clonotype was detected only a few times. This chain connects TRBV7-6 to TRBJ1-5; D is unresolved. V was cut by 0 bases and J by 4 bases, with 7 bases left in between. This CDR3 spans 14 amino acids. Germline assignment: CDR1 SGHVS and CDR2 FNYEAQ. The DNA for the CDR3 is TGTGCCAGCAGCTTAGCGGGCACTAATCAGCCCCAGCATTTT. Protein: CASSLAGTNQPQHF.

The chain has TRBV24-1 and TRBJ2-3; 13 nucleotides agree with TRBD2. V trimming: 3 bases; J trimming: 6 bases; junction bases outside the gene matches: 5. The CDR3 is made up of 16 amino acids. Germline V CDR1 and CDR2: KGHDR, SFDVKD. The CDR3 region has the DNA TGTGCCACCAGTGATGGGGGGACTAGCGGGGTCGATACGCAGTATTTT. Translation: CATSDGGTSGVDTQYF.

The chain has TRBV9 and TRBJ1-1, with a possible D match to TRBD1 (5 bases). With 3 bases removed from V and 1 base from J, the gap between germline ends came to 10 bases. Germline lookup yields CDR1 SGDLS and CDR2 YYNGEE. The CDR3 length is 14 residues. The CDR3 DNA sequence: TGTGCCAGCAGCGCATCCGGGACGAACACTGAAGCTTTCTTT. This encodes CASSASGTNTEAFF.

This clonotype was found a few times. The chain joins TRBV5-5 to TRBJ2-2; TRBD1 might be the D (5 bases). The CDR3 spans 14 residues. Germline V gives CDR1 SGHKS, CDR2 YYEKEE (reference sequence). The V gene lost 2 bases and the J gene lost 4 bases, with 9 bases spanning the gap. CDR3 loop: CASSLAQGTGELFF. The CDR3 nucleotides read TGTGCCAGCAGCTTAGCCCAGGGCACCGGGGAGCTGTTTTTT.

The chain employs TRBV7-2 and TRBJ2-3; TRBD2 is a possible D gene (8 bases). The V and J ends lost 5 bases and 6 bases respectively, with 21 bases between them. CDR1 SGHTA and CDR2 FQGNSA come from the germline V gene. This CDR3 region has 16 residues. CDR3 region: CASSGRDSGSWDTQYF. CDR3 DNA sequence: TGTGCCAGCAGCGGGAGGGACAGCGGGAGTTGGGATACGCAGTATTTT.

This clonotype has more than one count but fewer than ten. This may stem from a read error, because a much larger clone lies one nucleotide away. The V call is TRBV6-4, the J call TRBJ1-6, with 8 positions matching TRBD1. V dropped 6 bases and J dropped 11; count of bases not matched to a gene: 15. Per the germline V gene, CDR1 is MRHNA and CDR2 is SNTAGT. This CDR3 spans 16 amino acids. For the CDR3, the DNA is TGTGCCAGCAGACAGGGGGGGATACAACTTGATCCACCCCTCCACTTT. Its translation is CASRQGGIQLDPPLHF.

The chain recombines TRBV5-1 with TRBJ2-3, with 13 bases matching TRBD2. The J segment lost 2 bases and the V segment lost 6 bases, leaving 9 bases of the junction unmatched. Germline assignment: CDR1 SGHRS and CDR2 YFSETQ. The CDR3 is 17 amino acids. CDR3 nucleotides: TGCGCCAGCACCTTACCGGGACTAGCGGGACCCACAGATACGCAGTATTTT. It specifies CASTLPGLAGPTDTQYF.

The chain combines TRBV19 with TRBJ1-1; D is undetermined. CDR3 length: 11 residues. Germline CDR1 reads LNHDA; CDR2 reads SQIVND (reference sequence). Trimming cost V 7 bases and J 5 bases, with 8 bases left between them. CDR3 sequence reads: CASKYLTEAFF. As DNA, the CDR3 is TGTGCCAGTAAATACTTAACTGAAGCTTTCTTT.

The chain has TRBV2 and TRBJ2-5; TRBD2 is a possible D gene (6 bases). V lost 4 bases and J lost 2, with 14 bases in between. Germline V lookup: CDR1 SNHLY, CDR2 FYNNEI. CDR3 length: 15 residues. CDR3 nucleotides: TGTGCCAGCAGTGTCCGGGGGTGGGGACAAGAGACCCAGTACTTC. Protein product: CASSVRGWGQETQYF.

This clonotype was counted many times. The J gene is TRBJ1-4, the V gene TRBV19, with 10 bases identical to TRBD1. With 6 bases clipped from V and 5 bases from J, the junction kept 6 bases outside the gene matches. There are 15 residues in the CDR3. The V gene's germline CDR1 is LNHDA and CDR2 SQIVND (reference sequence). CDR3 sequence: CASRSPGQGNEKLFF. As DNA, the CDR3 is TGTGCCAGTAGGAGTCCGGGACAGGGGAATGAAAAACTGTTTTTT. Variable domain in full (rest from reference TRBV19 and TRBJ1-4): DGGITQSPKYLFRKEGQNVTLSCEQNLNHDAMYWYRQDPGQGLRLIYYSQIVNDFQKGDIAEGYSVSREKKESFPLTVTSAQKNPTAFYLCASRSPGQGNEKLFFGSGTQLSVL.

This clonotype was counted only a few times. This rearrangement joins TRBV29-1 to TRBJ2-3, with D possibly being TRBD2 (5 bases). The ends were cut back, 4 bases at V and 0 bases at J, with 14 bases in the middle. The CDR3 consists of 15 residues. Germline V lookup: CDR1 SQVTM, CDR2 ANQGSEA. CDR3 amino acids: CSVVPSGTSTDTQYF. CDR3 nucleotides: TGCAGCGTTGTGCCCAGCGGCACTAGCACAGATACGCAGTATTTT.

The CDR3 region is CASSQVDRGSEAFF. The CDR3 DNA is TGTGCCAGCAGCCAAGTTGACAGGGGGAGTGAAGCTTTCTTT. The V gene is TRBV4-2, the J gene TRBJ1-1, with TRBD1 matching over 9 bases. The CDR3 loop spans 14 amino acids. The ends lost 1 base at V and 7 bases at J; junction bases unmatched: 4. Germline assignment: CDR1 LGHNA and CDR2 YNFKEQ.

This clonotype was seen at least ten times. The rearrangement links TRBV5-8 to TRBJ1-2; D perhaps matches TRBD1 (5 bases). The CDR3 runs 15 residues. Germline loops: CDR1 SGHTS, CDR2 YDEGEE. The V end was cut by 4 bases, the J end by 5 bases, with 18 bases between. DNA for the CDR3: TGTGCCAGCAGCACACACAAGGAGGGACGGTATGGCTACACCTTC. Amino acids: CASSTHKEGRYGYTF. Together with reference TRBV5-8 and TRBJ1-2, the CDR3 gives the full variable domain: EAGVTQSPTHLIKTRGQQATLRCSPISGHTSVYWYQQALGLGLQFLLWYDEGEERNRGNFPPRFSGRQFPNYSSELNVNALELEDSALYLCASSTHKEGRYGYTFGSGTRLTVV.

As to this clonotype: At one end the junction does not follow the germline gene, possibly because of a read error. The genes are TRBV15 and TRBJ1-6, with 8 bases matching TRBD1. The CDR3 totals 14 residues. CDR1 and CDR2 (germline): LNHNV, YYDKDF (reference sequence). The CDR3 bases are TGTGCCACCAGCAGGGGACAGGAAGGTTCACACCTCCACTTT. Its translation is CATSRGQEGSHLHF.

This chain uses TRBV12-3 or TRBV12-4 with TRBJ1-4, with D uncertain. Trimming cost V 5 bases and J 11 bases, with 9 bases left between them. The CDR3 contains 11 residues. The CDR3, as DNA: TGTGCCAGCAGTCCCTCCGGGAAACTGTTTTTT. Amino acid sequence: CASSPSGKLFF.

In this sample, this clonotype turned up many times. V usage is TRBV12-3 or TRBV12-4 and J usage is TRBJ2-1, with D possibly matching TRBD2 (6 bases). V was shortened by 3 bases and J by 3 bases, with 12 bases between the two germline ends. The CDR3 is 15 residues long. The CDR3 sequence is CASSFMAGYYNEQFF. CDR3 nucleotides: TGTGCCAGCAGTTTTATGGCGGGGTACTACAATGAGCAGTTCTTC.

This chain connects TRBV20-1 to TRBJ2-3; 11 bases align to TRBD1. V gave up 2 bases and J gave up 6 bases; unmatched junction bases: 13. The CDR3 is 17 residues long. In germline, CDR1 is DFQATT, CDR2 SNEGSKA (reference sequence). CDR3 DNA: TGCAGTGCTAGACCTTTAGGACAGGGGGCGGCTGTGGATACGCAGTATTTT. Protein sequence: CSARPLGQGAAVDTQYF.

This clonotype came up many times. V gene TRBV12-3 or TRBV12-4 combines with J gene TRBJ1-5, with D perhaps TRBD1 (6 bases). The CDR3 runs 13 residues. Trimming took off 5 bases at V and 7 bases at J, with 12 bases between the two ends. The CDR3 sequence: CASSLRGKQPQHF. The CDR3 DNA sequence: TGTGCCAGCAGTCTGAGGGGGAAGCAGCCCCAGCATTTT.

CDR3 in DNA: TGTGCCAGCAGCTCGTACGCCGGGACAGGGAACAATCAGCCCCAGCATTTT. Protein sequence: CASSSYAGTGNNQPQHF. V gene TRBV7-9 combines with J gene TRBJ1-5, with TRBD1 matching over 9 bases. Germline V lookup: CDR1 SEHNR, CDR2 FQNEAQ (reference sequence). The CDR3 totals 17 residues. The V gene end was trimmed by 4 bases and the J gene end by 3 bases; junction bases not matched to a gene: 10.

This chain joins TRBV5-1 and TRBJ2-7; TRBD1 is a possible D gene (6 bases). Germline V CDR1 and CDR2: SGHRS, YFSETQ. V was shortened by 5 bases and J by 6 bases, with 21 bases between the two germline ends. CDR3 length equals 15 residues. CDR3 bases: TGCGCCAGCAGAGAGACCGGGACAAGTTTAGGCGAGCAGTACTTC. Its protein is CASRETGTSLGEQYF. The whole variable domain, remainder taken from reference TRBV5-1 and TRBJ2-7, is KAGVTQTPRYLIKTRGQQVTLSCSPISGHRSVSWYQQTPGQGLQFLFEYFSETQRNKGNFPGRFSGRQFSNSRSEMNVSTLELGDSALYLCASRETGTSLGEQYFGPGTRLTVT.

The chain couples TRBV10-3 to TRBJ2-1, with D tentatively TRBD1 (6 bases). Trimming stripped 10 bases from V and 1 base from J, with 14 bases between. Per germline, CDR1 ENHRY and CDR2 SYGVKD. This CDR3 comprises 14 residues. CDR3 DNA: TGTGCCACTCATACAGGGACATCCTACAATGAGCAGTTCTTC. Translation: CATHTGTSYNEQFF.

The sample holds many counts of this clonotype. This sequence joins TRBV4-2 and TRBJ1-5; tentatively, D is TRBD1 (6 bases). This CDR3 region has 18 residues. From germline, CDR1 is LGHNA and CDR2 YNFKEQ. With 5 bases removed from V and 5 bases from J, the gap between germline ends came to 25 bases. This CDR3 reads CASSSNINGGAGDQPQHF. CDR3 in DNA: TGTGCCAGCAGCTCAAATATCAACGGGGGGGCCGGGGATCAGCCCCAGCATTTT.